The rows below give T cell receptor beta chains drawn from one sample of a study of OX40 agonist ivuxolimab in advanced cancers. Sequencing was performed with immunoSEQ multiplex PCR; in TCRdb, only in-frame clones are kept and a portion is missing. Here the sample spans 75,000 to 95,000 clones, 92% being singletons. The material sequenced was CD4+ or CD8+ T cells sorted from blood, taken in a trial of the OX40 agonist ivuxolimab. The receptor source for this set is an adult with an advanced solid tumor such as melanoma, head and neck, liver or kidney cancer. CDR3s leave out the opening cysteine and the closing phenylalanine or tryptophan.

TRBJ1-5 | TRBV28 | ASKEGGRGSQPQH
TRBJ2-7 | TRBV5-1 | ASNVDRTYEQY
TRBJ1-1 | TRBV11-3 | ASSPQGINTEAF
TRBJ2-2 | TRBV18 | ASSPRMTGGYTGELF
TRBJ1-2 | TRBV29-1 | SGEGNYGYT
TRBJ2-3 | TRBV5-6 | ASSPGLAGTDTQY
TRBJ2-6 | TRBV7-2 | ASSLAGLLGGSGANVLT
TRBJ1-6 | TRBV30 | AWKGQGYNSPLH
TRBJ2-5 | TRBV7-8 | ASSLGRLAWEETQY
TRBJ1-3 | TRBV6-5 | ASRPRGSGNTIY
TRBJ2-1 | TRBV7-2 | ASSLVLRTSGRKNNEQF
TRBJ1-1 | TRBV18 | ASSPRGGVTEAF
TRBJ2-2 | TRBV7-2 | ASSTPGDGELF
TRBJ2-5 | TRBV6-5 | ASREGQDLETQY
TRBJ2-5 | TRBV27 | ASSPDLRSSQETQY